The 3 T cell receptor beta chains below all came from one sample that was sequenced in a study of T cell responses to AZD1222 COVID-19 vaccine. Generated by immunoSEQ multiplex PCR, the TCRdb table keeps only in-frame clones and is missing some. The sample has under 150,000 clones, about nine tenths seen once. The sample here was peripheral blood, taken on day 0 of AZD1222 vaccination. Receptors were obtained from an adult in good health.

This chain links TRBV19 with TRBJ1-2, with TRBD1 as a possible D gene (5 bases). The CDR3 sequence is 15 residues long. The V and J ends lost 7 bases and 1 base respectively, with 16 bases between them. Germline lookup yields CDR1 LNHDA and CDR2 SQIVND (reference sequence). CDR3 in DNA: TGTGCCAGTACTCCGGGACTCAACCTTAACTATGGCTACACCTTC. Protein: CASTPGLNLNYGYTF.

This clone was seen only once. The rearrangement links TRBV5-1 to TRBJ1-4; D is unresolved. Germline assignment: CDR1 SGHRS and CDR2 YFSETQ. The CDR3 consists of 14 residues. With 3 bases removed from V and 6 bases from J, the gap between germline ends came to 12 bases. CDR3 coding DNA: TGCGCCAGCAGCTATCAAGGCCGTGATGAAAAACTGTTTTTT. Translating it yields CASSYQGRDEKLFF. Full variable domain (outside the CDR3, taken from reference TRBV5-1 and TRBJ1-4): KAGVTQTPRYLIKTRGQQVTLSCSPISGHRSVSWYQQTPGQGLQFLFEYFSETQRNKGNFPGRFSGRQFSNSRSEMNVSTLELGDSALYLCASSYQGRDEKLFFGSGTQLSVL.

This chain uses TRBV2 with TRBJ1-5; maybe TRBD1 (5 bases). Per the germline V gene, CDR1 is SNHLY and CDR2 is FYNNEI. Trimming took 4 bases from V and 4 from J, leaving 14 bases between them. This CDR3 region has 15 residues. CDR3 protein: CASSGQGNGNQPQHF. The CDR3, as DNA: TGTGCCAGCAGTGGGCAGGGAAACGGGAATCAGCCCCAGCATTTT.